Below are 13 T cell receptor beta chains sequenced from a single sample in a study of radiotherapy plus CTLA-4 blockade in lung cancer. Generated by immunoSEQ multiplex PCR, the TCRdb table keeps only in-frame clones and is missing some. The sample lists 60,000 to 85,000 clones; around 84% were seen once. The material was peripheral blood, obtained from a patient treated with radiotherapy plus ipilimumab. These receptor sequences come from a human donor with non-small cell lung cancer who had stable disease on radiotherapy plus ipilimumab.

This chain joins TRBV5-6 and TRBJ1-6; the D is unclear. Per germline, CDR1 SGHDT and CDR2 YYEEEE. V was shortened by 0 bases and J by 7 bases, with 5 bases between the two germline ends. The CDR3 is 13 amino acids. The CDR3 loop reads CASSLDRNSPLHF. The CDR3 DNA is TGTGCCAGCAGCTTGGACAGAAATTCACCCCTCCACTTT.

The gene calls are TRBV7-9 and TRBJ1-1; D unclear. Trimming pared 1 base from V and 6 bases from J, leaving 15 bases between. CDR1 and CDR2 (germline): SEHNR, FQNEAQ (reference sequence). This CDR3 contains 15 residues. The CDR3 loop reads CASSLVGLGKPEAFF. CDR3 DNA sequence: TGTGCCAGCAGCTTAGTTGGCCTCGGAAAGCCTGAAGCTTTCTTT.

The chain is built from TRBV19 and TRBJ2-2; 7 nucleotides match TRBD1. The CDR3 sequence is 16 residues long. Trimming at V came to 5 bases and at J to 0 bases, leaving 6 bases not matched to a gene. The V gene's germline CDR1 is LNHDA and CDR2 SQIVND (reference sequence). CDR3: CASSPRTGANTGELFF. The DNA of the CDR3 is TGTGCCAGTAGTCCCCGGACAGGAGCGAACACCGGGGAGCTGTTTTTT. Supplemented by reference TRBV19 and TRBJ2-2, the full variable domain reads DGGITQSPKYLFRKEGQNVTLSCEQNLNHDAMYWYRQDPGQGLRLIYYSQIVNDFQKGDIAEGYSVSREKKESFPLTVTSAQKNPTAFYLCASSPRTGANTGELFFGEGSRLTVL.

CDR3 protein: CASTVVGNTIYF. CDR3 nucleotide sequence: TGTGCCAGCACGGTTGTTGGAAACACCATATATTTT. V usage is TRBV28 and J usage is TRBJ1-3; D unclear. The V end was cut by 7 bases, the J end by 3 bases, with 7 bases between. The CDR3 runs 12 residues. In germline, CDR1 is MDHEN, CDR2 SYDVKM.

J is TRBJ2-5 and V is TRBV5-1; 7 bases agree with TRBD1. The CDR3 has 12 residues. Germline CDR1 is SGHRS and CDR2 is YFSETQ. V lost 4 bases, J lost 6 bases, and 3 bases stayed unmatched. CDR3 nucleotides: TGCGCCAGCAGCCAGGGACAGAAGACCCAGTACTTC. It encodes CASSQGQKTQYF. Full variable domain (outside the CDR3, taken from reference TRBV5-1 and TRBJ2-5): KAGVTQTPRYLIKTRGQQVTLSCSPISGHRSVSWYQQTPGQGLQFLFEYFSETQRNKGNFPGRFSGRQFSNSRSEMNVSTLELGDSALYLCASSQGQKTQYFGPGTRLLVL.

The rearrangement joins TRBV28 to TRBJ2-2; TRBD2 aligns across 13 bases. J was trimmed by 4 bases and V by 5 bases; bases with no gene match: 10. Germline V gene sequence: CDR1 MDHEN, CDR2 SYDVKM. The CDR3 extends over 18 amino acids. CDR3 DNA sequence: TGTGCCAGCAGTCCCCCATGGACTAGCGGGAGAAGCACCGGGGAGCTGTTTTTT. It is translated as CASSPPWTSGRSTGELFF.

This chain links TRBV29-1 with TRBJ2-1; D unresolved. V was trimmed by 4 bases and J by 8 bases, leaving 9 bases between them. Germline CDR1 and CDR2: SQVTM and ANQGSEA. CDR3 length: 11 amino acids. CDR3 bases: TGCAGCGTTGGGGCTTCATATGAGCAGTTCTTC. It translates to CSVGASYEQFF.

The chain carries TRBV6-4 and TRBJ2-2; TRBD1 matches at 9 bases. CDR1 and CDR2 (germline): MRHNA, SNTAGT. J was trimmed by 0 bases and V by 6 bases; bases with no gene match: 17. The CDR3 is made up of 20 amino acids. This CDR3 is CASSPSRTGDAWANTGELFF. CDR3 nucleotide sequence: TGTGCCAGCAGCCCTTCGAGGACAGGGGACGCGTGGGCGAACACCGGGGAGCTGTTTTTT.

V gene TRBV11-2 combines with J gene TRBJ1-3; D ambiguous. Trimming took off 1 base at V and 1 base at J, with 11 bases between the two ends. CDR1 SGHAT and CDR2 FQNNGV come from the germline V gene. The CDR3 sequence is 16 residues long. CDR3 region: CASSLVPVLSGNTIYF. DNA of the CDR3: TGTGCCAGCAGCTTAGTGCCGGTCTTGTCTGGAAACACCATATATTTT. Full variable domain (outside the CDR3, taken from reference TRBV11-2 and TRBJ1-3): EAGVAQSPRYKIIEKRQSVAFWCNPISGHATLYWYQQILGQGPKLLIQFQNNGVVDDSQLPKDRFSAERLKGVDSTLKIQPAKLEDSAVYLCASSLVPVLSGNTIYFGEGSWLTVV.

The V and J genes are TRBV6-5 and TRBJ1-4; maybe TRBD1 (6 bases). The ends were cut back, 7 bases at V and 7 bases at J, with 16 bases in the middle. This CDR3 comprises 14 residues. Germline V gene lookup returns CDR1 MNHEY and CDR2 SVGAGI. The CDR3 loop is CASTSTGNGEKLFF. The CDR3 DNA is TGTGCCAGCACGTCTACAGGGAATGGTGAAAAACTGTTTTTT.

J is TRBJ1-1 and V is TRBV4-1, with 9 nucleotides matching TRBD1. The germline gives CDR1 MGHRA, CDR2 YSYEKL. CDR3 length: 14 amino acids. The ends lost 4 bases at V and 10 bases at J; junction bases unmatched: 10. CDR3 loop: CASSPVDRGEGAFF. In DNA form, the CDR3 reads TGCGCCAGCAGCCCTGTGGACAGGGGAGAGGGAGCTTTCTTT.

This chain links TRBV11-2 with TRBJ2-6; D remains ambiguous. Germline CDR1 reads SGHAT; CDR2 reads FQNNGV. Deletions cut 0 bases from V and 0 bases from J, with 3 bases between. The CDR3 spans 15 residues. The CDR3 DNA follows: TGTGCCAGCAGCTTAGATTTCTCTGGGGCCAACGTCCTGACTTTC. This gives the protein CASSLDFSGANVLTF.

The chain employs TRBV5-1 and TRBJ2-1, with D possibly being TRBD2 (6 bases). This CDR3 comprises 14 residues. The germline gives CDR1 SGHRS, CDR2 YFSETQ. Deletions cut 0 bases from V and 6 bases from J, with 10 bases between. The CDR3 DNA is TGCGCCAGCAGCTTGGGGTGGAGGGCCAATGAGCAGTTCTTC. It yields the protein CASSLGWRANEQFF.